The 6 T cell receptor beta chains presented below share a single source sample, sequenced in a study of blood T cell repertoires in COVID-19. Sequencing was performed with immunoSEQ multiplex PCR; in TCRdb, only in-frame clones are kept and a portion is missing. The sample yields fewer than 250,000 clones, 70% to 90% seen once. Specimen: PBMCs or T cells enriched from blood (not recorded which). These TCRs come from a woman between 35 and 50 years old in a cohort exposed to, infected with or recovered from COVID-19 (not recorded which).

Only one count was recorded for this clone. This chain links TRBV12-3 or TRBV12-4 with TRBJ2-3; D is uncertain. The ends were cut back, 5 bases at V and 5 bases at J, with 11 bases in the middle. The CDR3 is 13 amino acids. CDR3 residues: CASSPHTRDTQYF. CDR3 DNA sequence: TGTGCCAGCAGTCCGCACACCCGAGATACGCAGTATTTT.

This rearrangement joins TRBV28 to TRBJ1-2, with 10 bases that match TRBD1. Germline-derived CDR1 and CDR2 are MDHEN and SYDVKM. J lost 4 bases, V lost 3 bases, and 5 bases had no gene match. There are 15 residues in the CDR3. For the CDR3, the DNA is TGTGCCAGCAGTTTTGTAGGACAGGGGGGCTATGGCTACACCTTC. It specifies CASSFVGQGGYGYTF.

This clone was seen only a few times. This chain connects TRBV27 to TRBJ1-5, with 10 nucleotides matching TRBD1. The CDR3 consists of 16 residues. CDR1 and CDR2 from the germline V gene are MNHEY and SMNVEV (reference sequence). Unmatched junction bases numbered 4, after V lost 0 bases and J lost 5 bases. The DNA of the CDR3 is TGTGCCAGCAGTTTATCCGGGACAGGGGTCTATCAGCCCCAGCATTTT. Encoded protein: CASSLSGTGVYQPQHF.

The V and J genes are TRBV9 and TRBJ2-2, with 9 bases matching TRBD1. The CDR3 has 17 amino acids. The junction had 10 bases not matched to a gene; V was cut back by 3 bases and J by 4 bases. Germline CDR1 and CDR2: SGDLS and YYNGEE. CDR3 coding DNA: TGTGCCAGCAGCGCCGTCAGTGGACAGGGGAGCACCGGGGAGCTGTTTTTT. It encodes CASSAVSGQGSTGELFF.

The rearrangement uses TRBV5-5 and TRBJ2-1; TRBD1 matches at 7 bases. The CDR3 runs to 15 residues. The germline gives CDR1 SGHKS, CDR2 YYEKEE (reference sequence). With 3 bases clipped from V and 7 bases from J, the junction kept 10 bases outside the gene matches. Here the CDR3 reads CASSWDSPTSNEQFF. As DNA, the CDR3 is TGTGCCAGCAGCTGGGACAGCCCCACTTCAAATGAGCAGTTCTTC.

J is TRBJ2-2 and V is TRBV7-9; D may be TRBD2 (6 bases). The length of the CDR3 is 14 residues. CDR1 and CDR2 (germline): SEHNR, FQNEAQ (reference sequence). V gave up 6 bases and J gave up 7 bases, with 15 bases separating them. In DNA form, the CDR3 reads TGTGCCAGCAGTCAGGTGCGGGATCTCGGGGAGCTGTTTTTT. This codes for CASSQVRDLGELFF.